This T cell receptor beta chain was identified in a study of blood T cells in healthy people across ages. Study-level points and caveats: Researchers deemed the diversity estimates from one million T cells underestimates. Strong correlation was found linking TCR beta diversity to naive T cell percentage.

It was with a sample-barcoded 5' primer and a J-beta primer mix that a second PCR of about 6 to 12 cycles was run. TCRdb re-called the 5' RACE reads through MiXCR, storing one row per CDR3 protein. The sample yields about 1.6 million distinct CDR3 sequences, around 35% seen once. As for this clonotype: Its antigen is still unknown. One end of the junction varies from germline; a read error may be responsible.

This CDR3 comprises 14 residues. The germline V gene has CDR1 MDHEN and CDR2 SYDVKM. This receptor was identified in a woman aged 25-40 years in good health. The sample was blood. The J gene is TRBJ2-7, the V gene TRBV28; unclear D gene. The CDR3 DNA reads as TGTGCCAGCAGTTTTGTAAGGAACTCCTACGTGCAGTACTTC. Amino acid sequence: CASSFVRNSYVQYF.